A selection of T cell receptor beta chains follows, all from one sample in a study of CD8 T cells in ankylosing spondylitis. TCRdb independently ran MiXCR on the 5' RACE reads; one entry per CDR3 protein. The table shows about 160,000 distinct CDR3 sequences, with approximately 20% occurring only once. The specimen sequenced was blood, either unsorted or a sorted T cell fraction (not recorded which). These receptors originate from a male donor with ankylosing spondylitis or in good health (not recorded which). Each CDR3 is given with its conserved first and last residue. Each record gives: clone size, V gene, D gene, CDR3 length, J gene, CDR3 protein, CDR3 DNA. A D gene is named only where the DNA matches it firmly. Clone sizes are given selectively: once, few, many, or a class where the clone is expanded.

-,TRBV3-1,-,15,TRBJ2-7,CASSHLTGIEGEQYF,TGTGCCAGCAGCCATCTGACCGGGATCGAGGGCGAGCAGTACTTC
-,TRBV10-3,-,15,TRBJ1-3,CAITPGLQSGNTIYF,TGTGCCATCACCCCTGGACTTCAGTCTGGAAACACCATATATTTT
many,TRBV5-1,TRBD1,16,TRBJ1-2,CASSPSAGQGFYGYTF,TGCGCCAGCAGCCCTTCGGCGGGACAGGGCTTCTATGGCTACACCTTC
many,TRBV12-3/TRBV12-4,-,13,TRBJ1-2,CASSLSGHNGYTF,TGTGCCAGCAGTTTATCCGGGCACAATGGCTACACCTTC
few,TRBV20-1,TRBD2,16,TRBJ2-2,CCARDPRGRNTGELFF,TGCTGTGCTAGAGATCCCCGCGGGAGAAACACCGGGGAGCTGTTTTTT
many,TRBV2,-,13,TRBJ1-1,CAGTRGLDTEAFF,TGTGCCGGAACTCGCGGGCTGGACACTGAAGCTTTCTTT
-,TRBV29-1,TRBD2,21,TRBJ2-4,CSVAYIGTSGKRRKAKNIQYF,TGCAGCGTTGCCTATATCGGGACTAGCGGGAAACGGAGGAAAGCCAAAAACATTCAGTACTTC
few,TRBV18,-,13,TRBJ1-1,CASSKAGVTEAFF,TGTGCCAGCTCCAAAGCGGGGGTAACTGAAGCTTTCTTT
many,TRBV9,-,15,TRBJ1-1,CASSVGFTGSTEAFF,TGTGCCAGCAGCGTAGGCTTTACAGGATCCACTGAAGCTTTCTTT
few,TRBV3-1,-,14,TRBJ1-1,CASSQVRVNTEAFF,TGTGCCAGCAGCCAAGTACGGGTGAACACTGAAGCTTTCTTT
many,TRBV5-1,-,16,TRBJ1-1,CASSLEPAGSYTEAFF,TGCGCCAGCAGCTTGGAGCCCGCCGGATCCTACACTGAAGCTTTCTTT
many,TRBV29-1,-,12,TRBJ1-1,CSVIESNTEAFF,TGCAGCGTGATTGAGAGCAACACTGAAGCTTTCTTT
many,TRBV5-1,TRBD1,13,TRBJ2-1,CASSFTGGPEQFF,TGCGCCAGCAGCTTTACAGGGGGACCTGAGCAGTTCTTC
-,TRBV3-1,-,14,TRBJ1-6,CASSQRGFDSPLHF,TGTGCCAGCAGCCAAAGGGGGTTCGATTCACCCCTCCACTTT
few,TRBV29-1,TRBD2,14,TRBJ2-1,CSVETSGSRVEQFF,TGCAGCGTTGAGACTAGCGGGAGTAGAGTTGAGCAGTTCTTC
many,TRBV28,-,17,TRBJ2-4,CASPQARESWAKNIQYF,TGTGCCAGCCCCCAGGCAAGGGAGAGTTGGGCCAAAAACATTCAGTACTTC
few,TRBV19,-,18,TRBJ2-2,CASSNPTRGLRNTGELFF,TGTGCCAGTAGTAATCCTACTCGGGGGTTGCGGAACACCGGGGAGCTGTTTTTT
many,TRBV20-1,TRBD1,14,TRBJ1-2,CSARVAGGRYGYTF,TGCAGTGCTAGAGTCGCAGGGGGCCGCTATGGCTACACCTTC
few,TRBV5-1,TRBD1,15,TRBJ2-2,CASSLGRGSGGELFF,TGCGCCAGCAGCTTGGGCAGGGGGTCTGGCGGGGAGCTGTTTTTT
many,TRBV5-1,TRBD1,16,TRBJ2-2,CASSLSGDSYTGELFF,TGCGCCAGCAGCTTGTCCGGGGACAGTTACACCGGGGAGCTGTTTTTT
-,TRBV10-1,TRBD1,14,TRBJ2-7,CASNDRGVPYEQYF,TGCGCCAGCAATGACAGGGGTGTTCCCTACGAGCAGTACTTC
few,TRBV7-2,TRBD1,15,TRBJ2-2,CASSLQTGAPGELFF,TGTGCCAGCAGCCTACAAACAGGGGCCCCCGGGGAGCTGTTTTTT
-,TRBV4-1,-,15,TRBJ1-5,CASSQVGQLNQPQHF,TGCGCCAGCAGCCAAGTAGGACAACTCAATCAGCCCCAGCATTTT
-,TRBV2,-,17,TRBJ2-6,CASSEARQVSGANVLTF,TGTGCCAGCAGTGAAGCGCGACAGGTCTCTGGGGCCAACGTCCTGACTTTC